The rows below give T cell receptor beta chains drawn from one sample of a study of cytomegalovirus exposure and HLA in healthy donors. TCRdb's copy holds only in-frame clones and misses some; the assay was immunoSEQ multiplex PCR. The sample yields more than 90,000 clones, approximately 83% seen once. Source material: PBMCs. Every receptor here comes from a man aged 50 or older in good health and CMV-seronegative. CDR3s include the opening cysteine and the closing phenylalanine or tryptophan. The order of the fields is J gene, D gene, clone size, CDR3 length, V gene, CDR3 protein, CDR3 DNA. D genes are given only for firm matches. The size field is filled for only some rows; it gives once, few, many or a size class.

TRBJ2-3 NA once 13 TRBV11-3 CASSLFHGDTQYF TGTGCCAGCAGCTTATTTCACGGAGATACGCAGTATTTT
TRBJ2-3 TRBD2 once 16 TRBV7-9 CASSVTSGSGTDTQYF TGTGCCAGCAGCGTGACTAGCGGGAGTGGCACAGATACGCAGTATTTT
TRBJ2-5 NA NA 13 TRBV6-6 CASSYSYQETQYF TGTGCCAGCAGTTACTCCTATCAAGAGACCCAGTACTTC
TRBJ2-7 NA NA 13 TRBV2 CASSVKLVGEQYF TGTGCCAGCAGTGTAAAGCTAGTGGGTGAGCAGTACTTC
TRBJ2-2 TRBD2 NA 16 TRBV18 CASSSGLAGTTGELFF TGTGCCAGCTCATCGGGACTAGCGGGAACGACCGGGGAGCTGTTTTTT
TRBJ2-1 TRBD1 NA 15 TRBV7-9 CASSQGQGAYNEQFF TGTGCCAGCAGCCAAGGACAGGGGGCATACAATGAGCAGTTCTTC
TRBJ2-5 TRBD1 NA 14 TRBV5-4 CASSLETGGQTQYF TGTGCCAGCAGCTTGGAGACAGGGGGACAGACCCAGTACTTC
TRBJ2-7 TRBD2 NA 16 TRBV18 CASSPLLAGVSQGQYF TGTGCCAGCTCACCTCTTCTAGCGGGAGTCAGTCAGGGGCAGTACTTC
TRBJ1-2 TRBD1 NA 15 TRBV9 CASSTMGQGGYGYTF TGTGCCAGCAGCACAATGGGACAGGGGGGTTATGGCTACACCTTC
TRBJ1-4 NA few 13 TRBV6-1 CASSWGEREKLFF TGTGCCAGCAGTTGGGGGGAGAGGGAAAAACTGTTTTTT
TRBJ1-2 NA NA 15 TRBV5-1 CASSPDGAGAYGYTF TGCGCCAGCAGCCCCGATGGGGCAGGCGCATATGGCTACACCTTC
TRBJ2-3 TRBD1 NA 17 TRBV19 CATRQGSPNGITDTQYF TGTGCCACACGACAGGGGAGCCCAAATGGGATCACAGATACGCAGTATTTT
TRBJ2-1 TRBD2 NA 16 TRBV18 CASSGLAGTSYNEQFF TGTGCCAGCTCAGGGCTAGCGGGTACTTCCTACAATGAGCAGTTCTTC
TRBJ2-1 TRBD2 once 13 TRBV4-2 CASSQEGGSEQFF TGTGCCAGCAGCCAAGAGGGGGGGAGTGAGCAGTTCTTC
TRBJ2-5 TRBD2 NA 14 TRBV7-9 CASSSLALWGTQYF TGTGCCAGCAGCTCACTAGCGCTCTGGGGGACCCAGTACTTC
TRBJ2-2 NA NA 13 TRBV14 CASSPIFPGELFF TGTGCCAGCAGCCCCATTTTTCCCGGGGAGCTGTTTTTT
TRBJ1-2 NA NA 14 TRBV27 CASSPVGGYYGYTF TGTGCCAGCAGTCCCGTCGGCGGCTACTATGGCTACACCTTC
TRBJ2-7 TRBD2 once 16 TRBV5-1 CASSLSPGGSSYEQYF TGCGCCAGCAGCTTAAGCCCGGGGGGAAGCTCCTACGAGCAGTACTTC
TRBJ2-3 TRBD2 NA 16 TRBV5-1 CASSRTAGGRTDTQYF TGCGCCAGCAGCCGCACAGCGGGAGGGCGCACAGATACGCAGTATTTT
TRBJ2-3 NA NA 17 TRBV19 CASSIEQYTGSADTQYF TGTGCCAGTAGTATAGAACAGTACACAGGGAGCGCAGATACGCAGTATTTT
TRBJ2-5 TRBD2 NA 17 TRBV10-3 CAISEAQWGLAVGTQYF TGTGCCATCAGTGAGGCCCAGTGGGGACTAGCGGTGGGGACCCAGTACTTC
TRBJ2-7 TRBD1 NA 15 TRBV28 CASSLFGTGSYEQYF TGTGCCAGCAGTTTATTTGGGACAGGGAGCTACGAGCAGTACTTC
TRBJ1-4 NA few 14 TRBV10-3 CAISEPGQDEKLFF TGTGCCATCAGTGAGCCAGGGCAAGACGAAAAACTGTTTTTT
TRBJ2-7 TRBD2 NA 15 TRBV6-5 CASSYSGGSGGEQYF TGTGCCAGCAGTTACTCCGGCGGGAGCGGCGGCGAGCAGTACTTC
TRBJ2-1 TRBD2 NA 14 TRBV13 CASSWGLGYNEQFF TGTGCCAGCAGCTGGGGACTAGGCTACAATGAGCAGTTCTTC
TRBJ1-5 NA NA 15 TRBV27 CASSLSSYSNQPQHF TGTGCCAGCAGTCTTTCTTCCTATAGCAATCAGCCCCAGCATTTT